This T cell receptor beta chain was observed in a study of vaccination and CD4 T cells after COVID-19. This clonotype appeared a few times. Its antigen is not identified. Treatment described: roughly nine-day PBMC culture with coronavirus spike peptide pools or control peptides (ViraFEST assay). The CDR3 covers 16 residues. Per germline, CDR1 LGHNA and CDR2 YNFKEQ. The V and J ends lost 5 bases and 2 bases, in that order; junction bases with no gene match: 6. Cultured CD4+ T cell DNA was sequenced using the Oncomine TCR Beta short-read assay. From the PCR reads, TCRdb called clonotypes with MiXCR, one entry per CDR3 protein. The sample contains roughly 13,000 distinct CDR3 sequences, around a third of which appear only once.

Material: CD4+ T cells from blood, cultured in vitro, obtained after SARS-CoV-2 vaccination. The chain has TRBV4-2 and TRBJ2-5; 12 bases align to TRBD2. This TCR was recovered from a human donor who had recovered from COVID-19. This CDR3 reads CASSALAGGGQETQYF. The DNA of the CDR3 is TGTGCCAGCAGCGCCCTAGCGGGAGGGGGTCAAGAGACCCAGTACTTC.